This passage covers 11 T cell receptor beta chains from one sample sequenced in a study of blood T cell repertoires in COVID-19. TCRdb's copy holds only in-frame clones and misses some; the assay was immunoSEQ multiplex PCR. The sample includes around 150,000 clones, around 82% of them seen just once. Material for sequencing was peripheral blood. Receptor source: a woman aged 40 to 50 with COVID-19, enrolled during active disease.

This clone was counted a single time. V is TRBV6-5 and J is TRBJ2-3; 10 nucleotides agree with TRBD2. J gave up 0 bases and V 8 bases, and 2 bases lay outside the gene matches. The CDR3 loop spans 14 amino acids. Germline CDR1 reads MNHEY; CDR2 reads SVGAGI. The DNA for the CDR3 is TGTGCCAGCTGGACTAGCGGAAGCACAGATACGCAGTATTTT. This sequence encodes CASWTSGSTDTQYF.

The rearrangement joins TRBV11-2 to TRBJ1-4; D is ambiguous. CDR1 is SGHAT and CDR2 is FQNNGV in the germline V gene. This CDR3 is built from 14 residues. The ends were cut back, 5 bases at V and 3 bases at J, with 10 bases in the middle. The CDR3 DNA reads as TGTGCCAGCAGCCCCGGGTATTCTAATGAAAAACTGTTTTTT. Translation: CASSPGYSNEKLFF.

The chain has TRBV7-8 and TRBJ1-1; D is unresolved. V was trimmed by 5 bases and J by 2 bases, leaving 12 bases between them. Germline CDR1 reads SGHVS; CDR2 reads FQNEAQ. The CDR3 totals 14 residues. The CDR3 nucleotides are TGTGCCAGCAGCCTCGAGGGATTCAACACTGAAGCTTTCTTT. As protein: CASSLEGFNTEAFF. Drawing the rest from reference TRBV7-8 and TRBJ1-1, the complete variable domain is GAGVSQSPRYKVAKRGQDVALRCDPISGHVSLFWYQQALGQGPEFLTYFQNEAQLDKSGLPSDRFFAERPEGSVSTLKIQRTQQEDSAVYLCASSLEGFNTEAFFGQGTRLTVV.

V gene TRBV30 combines with J gene TRBJ1-6; D ambiguous. Germline CDR1 GTSNPN, CDR2 SVGIG (reference sequence). The CDR3 totals 14 residues. V was clipped by 4 bases and J by 10 bases, with 17 bases between them. The CDR3 loop is CAWTYGAPGSPLHF. CDR3 nucleotide sequence: TGTGCCTGGACGTACGGAGCGCCTGGCTCACCCCTCCACTTT.

The chain has TRBV28 and TRBJ2-2; 7 bases align to TRBD2. Germline CDR1 MDHEN, CDR2 SYDVKM. V shed 3 bases and J 5 bases; nucleotides not matched to a gene: 3. The CDR3 runs to 14 residues. The CDR3 nucleotides read TGTGCCAGCAGTTTCATCGGGGGGACCGGGGAGCTGTTTTTT. Residues: CASSFIGGTGELFF.

The chain employs TRBV5-1 and TRBJ2-1; 9 positions match TRBD2. This CDR3 spans 13 amino acids. V lost 5 bases and J lost 7; bases outside the gene matches: 4. From germline, CDR1 is SGHRS and CDR2 YFSETQ. CDR3 DNA: TGCGCCAGCAGTCGACTAGCGGAAAATGAGCAGTTCTTC. Its translation: CASSRLAENEQFF.

The chain has TRBV3-1 (or the pseudogene TRBV3-2) and TRBJ2-1; no clear D gene. The CDR3 has 12 residues. CDR1 and CDR2 (germline): LGHDT, YNNKEL (reference sequence). V lost 3 bases, J lost 8 bases, and 8 bases lay in between. CDR3 protein: CASSQTRYEQFF. For the CDR3, the DNA is TGTGCCAGCAGCCAGACCAGGTATGAGCAGTTCTTC.

As DNA, the CDR3 is TGTGCCAGCAGTGACTCGAGCGGGGGAGTCACAGATACGCAGTATTTT. This encodes CASSDSSGGVTDTQYF. The chain links TRBV6-4 to TRBJ2-3; 8 bases align to TRBD2. The length of the CDR3 is 16 residues. Germline V gene sequence: CDR1 MRHNA, CDR2 SNTAGT. V lost 0 bases and J lost 2; bases outside the gene matches: 4.

The CDR3 DNA follows: TGTGCCAGCTCGCTCCGACTAGCGGGAGCTGATACGCAGTATTTT. Translated: CASSLRLAGADTQYF. This sequence joins TRBV13 and TRBJ2-3, with 12 nucleotides matching TRBD2. CDR1 and CDR2 (germline): PRHDT, FYEKMQ (reference sequence). The J segment lost 6 bases and the V segment lost 8 bases, leaving 9 bases of the junction unmatched. The CDR3 contains 15 residues.

The rearrangement joins TRBV10-3 to TRBJ1-4; no reliable D call. From germline, CDR1 is ENHRY and CDR2 SYGVKD. V lost 6 bases, J lost 7 bases, and 12 bases lay in between. This CDR3 comprises 13 residues. CDR3 residues: CAIRSADTEKLFF. CDR3 nucleotides: TGTGCCATCAGGTCGGCAGACACTGAAAAACTGTTTTTT.

Here the CDR3 reads CASSFGGFVAEAFF. In DNA, the CDR3 is TGTGCCAGCAGCTTCGGGGGGTTCGTGGCTGAAGCTTTCTTT. J is TRBJ1-1 and V is TRBV5-4; the D gene is possibly TRBD1 (5 bases). Germline CDR1 is SGHNT and CDR2 is YYREEE (reference sequence). This CDR3 is built from 14 residues. The ends were cut back, 2 bases at V and 6 bases at J, with 14 bases in the middle.